This TCR beta chain appears in the sequencing data of a study of beta chain features in type 1 diabetes. Looked up from germline, CDR1 is MDHEN and CDR2 is SYDVKM. V gave up 2 bases and J gave up 6 bases, with 19 bases separating them. This CDR3 is 16 amino acids long. About this clone: The antigen remains unidentified.

Study results and limitations: The study found that naive, central memory and Treg TCRB repertoires appeared more similar in patients than in healthy donors. Shorter TCRB CDR3s, moderately but significantly so, were found in Type 1 diabetes patients in all four CD4+ subsets.

There was one heparinised blood draw per donor, averaging around 0.11 L. Purity exceeding 95% was reached by all sorted populations. Sequenced material consisted of expressed TCRB transcripts (all of the isolated RNA was reverse transcribed). TCRdb keeps only in-frame clones here, not all; method: immunoSEQ multiplex PCR. The sample records 130,000 to 150,000 clones, nearly 9.5% being singletons. What was sequenced was central memory CD4+ T cells from blood. The chain employs TRBV28 and TRBJ1-2, with a weak D call TRBD1 (6 bases). The receptor's source is a young man in good health. The CDR3 DNA follows: TGTGCCAGCAGTTTAGAGCCAAGGAGGGGGGGAGATGGCTACACCTTC. Protein product: CASSLEPRRGGDGYTF.